These 30 T cell receptor beta chains originate from one sample sequenced in a study of shared clonotypes between healthy human individuals. Data came from immunoSEQ multiplex PCR; TCRdb stores just in-frame clones and leaves some out. This table has some 2.3 million clones, just over 90% appearing once. The specimen was naive CD4+ T cells from PBMCs. Subset specified: CD45RA+ positively selected. The receptors here all came from a man aged 18 to 30 in good health. Some clones in this sample may be carry-over from other donors' samples.

The chain links TRBV27 to TRBJ1-3; D is uncertain. Germline CDR1 reads MNHEY; CDR2 reads SMNVEV (reference sequence). V dropped 8 bases and J dropped 4 bases, with 9 bases sitting between them. The CDR3 runs 12 residues. CDR3: CASGESGNTIYF. Here the CDR3 DNA reads TGTGCCAGCGGAGAGTCCGGAAACACCATATATTTT.

The chain carries TRBV5-6 and TRBJ2-1; TRBD2 aligns across 12 bases. Germline V gene data show CDR1 as SGHDT and CDR2 as YYEEEE. Trimming cost V 4 bases and J 2 bases; bases outside gene matches: 4. The CDR3 covers 16 residues. The CDR3 region has the DNA TGTGCCAGCAGCCGGACTAGCGGGAACACCTACAATGAGCAGTTCTTC. Its translation: CASSRTSGNTYNEQFF.

The J gene is TRBJ2-2, the V gene TRBV15; 12 nucleotides agree with TRBD2. Germline trimming cut 1 base from V and 6 bases from J; bases unmatched to any gene: 15. CDR1 and CDR2 (germline): LNHNV, YYDKDF (reference sequence). This CDR3 is built from 20 residues. The CDR3 protein is CATSRGPPARLAGDPGELFF. CDR3 nucleotides: TGTGCCACCAGCAGAGGGCCCCCCGCTAGACTAGCGGGAGACCCCGGGGAGCTGTTTTTT.

The rearrangement joins TRBV7-3 to TRBJ2-7; TRBD1 aligns across 7 bases. V trimming: 4 bases; J trimming: 6 bases; junction bases outside the gene matches: 9. CDR3 length: 14 amino acids. Germline lookup yields CDR1 SGHTA and CDR2 FQGTGA. CDR3 residues: CASSSTRQGSEQYF. In DNA, the CDR3 is TGTGCCAGCAGCTCCACCAGACAGGGCTCCGAGCAGTACTTC.

The rearrangement links TRBV15 to TRBJ1-3; no reliable D call. Germline V gives CDR1 LNHNV, CDR2 YYDKDF (reference sequence). CDR3 length: 13 residues. V lost 8 bases and J 0 bases, leaving 8 bases between the germline ends. CDR3 coding DNA: TGTGCCACCCGGGCCTCCTCTGGAAACACCATATATTTT. This gives the protein CATRASSGNTIYF. Complete variable domain (other parts from reference TRBV15 and TRBJ1-3): DAMVIQNPRYQVTQFGKPVTLSCSQTLNHNVMYWYQQKSSQAPKLLFHYYDKDFNNEADTPDNFQSRRPNTSFCFLDIRSPGLGDTAMYLCATRASSGNTIYFGEGSWLTVV.

This clone was seen a single time. The rearrangement joins TRBV28 to TRBJ2-7, with D tentatively TRBD1 (6 bases). The germline CDR1 and CDR2 sequences are MDHEN and SYDVKM. The CDR3 length is 15 residues. Trimming removed 8 bases at V and 4 bases at J, with 21 bases between. The CDR3 region is CASGGQLEVLYEQYF. CDR3 bases: TGTGCCAGCGGGGGCCAGCTGGAGGTACTATACGAGCAGTACTTC.

This clone turned up a few times. The chain employs TRBV5-6 and TRBJ1-1; possible D gene TRBD1, 5 bases. Germline V lookup: CDR1 SGHDT, CDR2 YYEEEE. The CDR3 consists of 14 residues. Trimming left V 1 base short and J 3 bases short, with 10 bases between. The CDR3: CASSLRGIDTEAFF. CDR3 DNA sequence: TGTGCCAGCAGCTTGCGGGGCATCGACACTGAAGCTTTCTTT. Supplemented by reference TRBV5-6 and TRBJ1-1, the full variable domain reads DAGVTQSPTHLIKTRGQQVTLRCSPKSGHDTVSWYQQALGQGPQFIFQYYEEEERQRGNFPDRFSGHQFPNYSSELNVNALLLGDSALYLCASSLRGIDTEAFFGQGTRLTVV.

V gene TRBV7-9 combines with J gene TRBJ1-5; D is possibly TRBD1 (5 bases). CDR1 SEHNR and CDR2 FQNEAQ come from the germline V gene (reference sequence). Trimming removed 5 bases from V and 6 bases from J, with 20 bases in between. CDR3 length: 16 amino acids. In DNA, the CDR3 is TGTGCCAGCAGCCAAGCATGGGTCGGGGGTGGTCAGCCCCAGCATTTT. It is translated as CASSQAWVGGGQPQHF.

This clone turned up a few times. The J gene is TRBJ1-2, the V gene TRBV28; 7 bases line up with TRBD1. CDR1 is MDHEN, CDR2 SYDVKM, per germline. CDR3 length: 14 residues. Losses at the gene ends were 4 bases for V and 3 bases for J; bases not matched to a gene: 5. The chain's CDR3 is CASSWGTEHYGYTF. The CDR3 DNA reads as TGTGCCAGCAGTTGGGGGACAGAGCACTATGGCTACACCTTC.

The rearrangement uses TRBV28 and TRBJ1-3; D gene unclear. This CDR3 contains 15 residues. Trimming took off 2 bases at V and 2 bases at J, with 10 bases between the two ends. Germline V lookup: CDR1 MDHEN, CDR2 SYDVKM. DNA of the CDR3: TGTGCCAGCAGTTTAATAGGGAACCCTGGAAACACCATATATTTT. Its protein product is CASSLIGNPGNTIYF.

The V gene is TRBV7-3, the J gene TRBJ2-1, with 7 bases lining up with TRBD2. The CDR3 has 15 amino acids. V was clipped by 2 bases and J by 7 bases; unmatched bases: 8. Germline-derived CDR1 and CDR2 are SGHTA and FQGTGA. The CDR3 is CASSLDGGSSNEQFF. The CDR3, as DNA: TGTGCCAGCAGCTTAGACGGCGGGAGTTCGAATGAGCAGTTCTTC.

J is TRBJ1-5 and V is TRBV2; D is unresolved. This CDR3 is built from 20 residues. CDR1 SNHLY and CDR2 FYNNEI come from the germline V gene. With 4 bases removed from V and 0 bases from J, the gap between germline ends came to 25 bases. The CDR3 bases are TGTGCCAGCAGTGGAGACGACCGGGCCCTGGCTTATTTTAGCAATCAGCCCCAGCATTTT. This codes for CASSGDDRALAYFSNQPQHF.

V gene TRBV10-1 combines with J gene TRBJ2-3; TRBD2 agrees at 14 bases. The CDR3 runs to 15 residues. Germline V gene data show CDR1 as WNHNN and CDR2 as SYGVQD (reference sequence). Unmatched junction bases numbered 4, after V lost 6 bases and J lost 5 bases. In nucleotides, the CDR3 is TGCGCCAGCAGGGGACTAGCGGGAGTGGTAGATACGCAGTATTTT. Encoded protein: CASRGLAGVVDTQYF.

V gene TRBV28 combines with J gene TRBJ2-7; TRBD2 matches at 7 bases. With V trimmed by 6 bases and J by 0 bases, 8 bases remained unmatched. CDR3 length: 15 residues. In germline, CDR1 is MDHEN, CDR2 SYDVKM. The CDR3 here is CASRHLLAVSYEQYF. As DNA, the CDR3 is TGTGCCAGCAGACACCTCCTAGCGGTCTCCTACGAGCAGTACTTC.

The chain employs TRBV10-1 and TRBJ2-3; D not certain. CDR1 is WNHNN and CDR2 is SYGVQD in the germline V gene (reference sequence). The CDR3 covers 13 residues. The V gene lost 6 bases and the J gene lost 4 bases, with 11 bases spanning the gap. The CDR3 DNA is TGCGCCAGCAGCTTCCTAGATTCAGATACGCAGTATTTT. Protein product: CASSFLDSDTQYF.

This rearrangement joins TRBV11-2 to TRBJ2-5; possibly TRBD2 for D (6 bases). Trimming removed 1 base at V and 1 base at J, with 13 bases between. This CDR3 is 16 amino acids long. Per the germline V gene, CDR1 is SGHAT and CDR2 is FQNNGV. CDR3 sequence reads: CASSLGTGELQETQYF. The DNA of the CDR3 is TGTGCCAGCAGCTTAGGGACGGGAGAACTCCAAGAGACCCAGTACTTC.

Written as DNA, the CDR3 is TGCGCCAGCAGCCGACGACAGACCTACTCTGGAAACACCATATATTTT. It codes for CASSRRQTYSGNTIYF. This chain connects TRBV4-3 to TRBJ1-3; D might be TRBD1 (5 bases). Between the trimmed V and J ends, which lost 4 bases and 0 bases, there was a span of 13 bases. CDR3 length equals 16 residues. Germline CDR1 is LGHNA and CDR2 is YSLEER.

The chain employs TRBV5-1 and TRBJ1-2; TRBD1 is a possible D gene (6 bases). The CDR3 totals 14 residues. V dropped 0 bases and J dropped 8 bases, with 14 bases sitting between them. Germline CDR1 is SGHRS and CDR2 is YFSETQ. This CDR3 reads CASSLDQGHEGYTF. The CDR3 region has the DNA TGCGCCAGCAGCTTGGATCAGGGGCACGAAGGCTACACCTTC.

The J gene is TRBJ2-5, the V gene TRBV6-5; 7 bases fit TRBD2. V lost 7 bases to trimming and J lost 5 bases; unmatched junction nucleotides: 13. The CDR3 has 15 residues. CDR1 is MNHEY and CDR2 is SVGAGI in the germline V gene. The CDR3 nucleotides are TGTGCCAGCATGAGGAGGGAGGGTCTGGGGGAGACCCAGTACTTC. Its translation: CASMRREGLGETQYF.

As to this clone: Other DNA sequences from this sample encode an identical CDR3 as well. The rearrangement links TRBV2 to TRBJ2-5; D unclear. V shed 6 bases and J shed 5 bases, with 7 bases lying between them. Germline V gene sequence: CDR1 SNHLY, CDR2 FYNNEI. The CDR3 loop spans 11 amino acids. DNA of the CDR3: TGTGCCAGCAGCCCGGGCGAGACCCAGTACTTC. Residues: CASSPGETQYF.

Points on this clone: The sample has other DNA sequences that encode this CDR3 too. V gene TRBV7-2 combines with J gene TRBJ2-2; 7 bases map to TRBD1. With V trimmed by 3 bases and J by 0 bases, 1 base remained unmatched. The germline V gene has CDR1 SGHTA and CDR2 FQGNSA. The CDR3 spans 15 residues. CDR3 nucleotides: TGTGCCAGCAGCTTTGGGACAGCGAACACCGGGGAGCTGTTTTTT. Protein: CASSFGTANTGELFF. Full variable domain (rest looked up from reference TRBV7-2 and TRBJ2-2): GAGVSQSPSNKVTEKGKDVELRCDPISGHTALYWYRQSLGQGLEFLIYFQGNSAPDKSGLPSDRFSAERTGGSVSTLTIQRTQQEDSAVYLCASSFGTANTGELFFGEGSRLTVL.

V gene TRBV7-2 combines with J gene TRBJ1-4; the match to TRBD1 covers 8 bases. V trimming: 4 bases; J trimming: 8 bases; junction bases outside the gene matches: 6. The CDR3 runs to 14 residues. CDR1 is SGHTA and CDR2 is FQGNSA in the germline V gene. CDR3 DNA: TGTGCCAGCAGCTCCCAGGGGGCAAGAGAAAAACTGTTTTTT. Amino acid sequence: CASSSQGAREKLFF.

About this clone: Other DNA sequences of this sample code for an identical CDR3. This rearrangement joins TRBV9 to TRBJ2-1, with 12 bases identical to TRBD2. This CDR3 region has 15 residues. The V gene's germline CDR1 is SGDLS and CDR2 YYNGEE. After removal of 4 bases from V and 4 bases from J, the junction contained 3 bases not matched to a gene. CDR3 bases: TGTGCCAGCAGCAAGACTAGCGGGAGTTACAATGAGCAGTTCTTC. Translation: CASSKTSGSYNEQFF.

The J gene is TRBJ2-3, the V gene TRBV5-1; perhaps TRBD2 as D (5 bases). V lost 4 bases, J lost 8 bases, and 17 bases lay in between. Germline V gene sequence: CDR1 SGHRS, CDR2 YFSETQ. The CDR3 is made up of 14 amino acids. This CDR3 reads CASSQDASGGTQYF. CDR3 DNA sequence: TGCGCCAGCAGCCAAGACGCATCCGGAGGTACGCAGTATTTT.

The chain joins TRBV6-1 to TRBJ2-1; D might be TRBD2 (6 bases). This CDR3 contains 16 residues. Trimming stripped 1 base from V and 0 bases from J, with 10 bases between. The V gene's germline CDR1 is MNHNS and CDR2 SASEGT. The CDR3 coding sequence is TGTGCCAGCAGTGAAGGGTGGGGACTCTCCTACAATGAGCAGTTCTTC. Encoded protein: CASSEGWGLSYNEQFF.

This clone was observed a single time. The CDR3 coding sequence is TGTGCCAGCAGCGCACAACCGGGACTAGACGCAGATACGCAGTATTTT. This translates into CASSAQPGLDADTQYF. The chain combines TRBV7-3 with TRBJ2-3; 8 nucleotides agree with TRBD2. V was clipped by 5 bases and J by 4 bases; unmatched bases: 11. This CDR3 is built from 16 residues. Germline assignment: CDR1 SGHTA and CDR2 FQGTGA.

J is TRBJ2-7 and V is TRBV6-5, with 8 bases identical to TRBD2. Trimming took 0 bases from V and 3 from J; bases not matched to a gene: 7. The CDR3 covers 16 residues. CDR1 and CDR2 from the germline V gene are MNHEY and SVGAGI. The CDR3: CASSYSSGRRNYEQYF. The CDR3 nucleotides are TGTGCCAGCAGTTACTCAAGCGGGAGACGGAACTACGAGCAGTACTTC.

The chain carries TRBV28 and TRBJ2-5; no clear D gene. The CDR3 consists of 13 residues. Trimming stripped 5 bases from V and 5 bases from J, with 12 bases between. Per germline, CDR1 MDHEN and CDR2 SYDVKM. The DNA of the CDR3 is TGTGCCAGCAGTGCGCCAGTTAGGGAGACCCAGTACTTC. Translation: CASSAPVRETQYF.

The chain is built from TRBV27 and TRBJ1-3; 8 nucleotides align to TRBD1. The CDR3 covers 16 residues. V was clipped by 6 bases and J by 9 bases; unmatched bases: 16. Germline CDR1 and CDR2: MNHEY and SMNVEV (reference sequence). The CDR3 spells CASRPGANRGAATIYF. CDR3 coding DNA: TGTGCCAGCAGACCCGGGGCCAACAGGGGGGCGGCCACCATATATTTT.

The V call is TRBV2, the J call TRBJ1-1; D gene uncertain. The CDR3 length is 13 residues. In germline, CDR1 is SNHLY, CDR2 FYNNEI. The ends were cut back, 4 bases at V and 1 base at J, with 7 bases in the middle. CDR3 protein: CASSVKENTEAFF. The CDR3 region has the DNA TGTGCCAGCAGTGTAAAGGAGAACACTGAAGCTTTCTTT.